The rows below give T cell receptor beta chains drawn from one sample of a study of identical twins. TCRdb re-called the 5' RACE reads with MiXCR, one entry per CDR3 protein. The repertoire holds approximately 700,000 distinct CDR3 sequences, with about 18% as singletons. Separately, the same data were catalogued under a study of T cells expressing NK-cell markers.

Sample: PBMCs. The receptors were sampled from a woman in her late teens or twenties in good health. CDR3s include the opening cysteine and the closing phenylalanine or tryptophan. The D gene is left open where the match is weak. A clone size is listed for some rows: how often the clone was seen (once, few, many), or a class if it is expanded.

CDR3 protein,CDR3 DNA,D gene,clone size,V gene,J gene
CATRPPTDTQYF,TGTGCCACGCGACCGCCGACAGATACGCAGTATTTT,.,few,TRBV6-5,TRBJ2-3
CASTRPGGEGYTF,TGTGCCAGCACCCGGCCAGGGGGCGAAGGCTACACCTTC,TRBD1,many,TRBV12-3/TRBV12-4,TRBJ1-2
CASGRTFGEQYF,TGCGCCAGCGGAAGGACGTTCGGGGAGCAGTACTTC,.,.,TRBV5-1,TRBJ2-7
CASTPAAGATYNEQFF,TGTGCCAGCACCCCGGCGGCGGGGGCGACCTACAATGAGCAGTTCTTC,.,.,TRBV5-4,TRBJ2-1
CASSYSGTVLGGYTF,TGTGCCAGCAGTTACTCAGGGACCGTCCTCGGTGGCTACACCTTC,.,.,TRBV6-5,TRBJ1-2
CASSPQASWGEKLFF,TGTGCCAGCAGCCCCCAGGCTTCCTGGGGTGAAAAACTGTTTTTT,.,few,TRBV7-2,TRBJ1-4
CASGTSGSNEQFF,TGTGCCAGTGGGACTAGCGGGTCAAATGAGCAGTTCTTC,TRBD2,.,TRBV28,TRBJ2-1
CASWRQEREETQYF,TGCGCCAGCTGGCGACAGGAGAGGGAGGAGACCCAGTACTTC,.,.,TRBV5-1,TRBJ2-5
CAISESVRDTGELFF,TGTGCCATCAGTGAGTCTGTCAGGGACACCGGGGAGCTGTTTTTT,.,few,TRBV10-3,TRBJ2-2
CASSPLTGNNEQFF,TGCGCCAGCAGCCCACTGACAGGGAACAATGAGCAGTTCTTC,TRBD1,.,TRBV5-1,TRBJ2-1
CASSPPWTSGYNEQFF,TGTGCCAGCAGCCCCCCGTGGACTAGCGGTTACAATGAGCAGTTCTTC,TRBD2,few,TRBV3-1,TRBJ2-1
CASSLRAQWASNYGYTF,TGTGCCAGCAGCCTACGAGCCCAGTGGGCGTCTAACTATGGCTACACCTTC,.,few,TRBV6-1,TRBJ1-2
CAISVGDSPLHF,TGTGCCATCAGTGTTGGGGATTCACCCCTCCACTTT,.,few,TRBV10-3,TRBJ1-6
CASSGNSGEQYF,TGTGCCAGCAGCGGGAACAGCGGCGAGCAGTACTTC,.,.,TRBV5-6,TRBJ2-7
CASSLVAGHYEQYF,TGCGCCAGCAGCTTGGTAGCGGGGCACTACGAGCAGTACTTC,TRBD2,.,TRBV5-1,TRBJ2-7
CSVEWGTGSNEQFF,TGCAGCGTTGAATGGGGGACAGGAAGCAATGAGCAGTTCTTC,TRBD1,few,TRBV29-1,TRBJ2-1
CASSTDHSNQPQHF,TGTGCCAGCAGCACCGATCATAGCAATCAGCCCCAGCATTTT,.,.,TRBV12-3/TRBV12-4,TRBJ1-5
CASSYSGLIGAKNIQYF,TGTGCCAGCAGTTACAGCGGACTAATAGGAGCCAAAAACATTCAGTACTTC,.,many,TRBV6-5,TRBJ2-4
CASSSRGRGRTEAFF,TGTGCCAGCAGCTCGAGGGGGCGCGGGAGGACTGAAGCTTTCTTT,TRBD1,.,TRBV3-1,TRBJ1-1
CASSLPGQIYEQYF,TGTGCCAGCAGCCTCCCGGGACAGATCTACGAGCAGTACTTC,TRBD1,.,TRBV3-1,TRBJ2-7
CAVGVSKSETQYF,TGTGCCGTTGGGGTTAGCAAGTCGGAGACCCAGTACTTC,.,.,TRBV30,TRBJ2-5
CASRDFGNAGYTF,.,.,.,TRBV25-1,TRBJ1-2
CASSRDRGRTGELFF,TGTGCCAGCAGTAGGGACAGGGGACGAACCGGGGAGCTGTTTTTT,TRBD1,many,TRBV6-1,TRBJ2-2
CASTDRGSSYEQYF,TGCGCCAGCACGGACAGGGGAAGCTCCTACGAGCAGTACTTC,TRBD1,many,TRBV5-1,TRBJ2-7
CSVADSRTEAFF,TGCAGCGTAGCCGACAGTCGGACTGAAGCTTTCTTT,.,.,TRBV29-1,TRBJ1-1
CASSLPGGDTGELFF,TGTGCCAGCAGCCTACCGGGCGGGGACACCGGGGAGCTGTTTTTT,.,few,TRBV9,TRBJ2-2
CASITLRGWANVLTF,TGTGCCAGCATCACCCTCAGGGGCTGGGCCAACGTCCTGACTTTC,.,few,TRBV3-1,TRBJ2-6
CASSLKGGDEQFF,TGTGCCAGCAGCTTAAAAGGGGGCGATGAGCAGTTCTTC,TRBD1,few,TRBV7-9,TRBJ2-1
CASSPEAGNYGYTF,TGCGCCAGCAGCCCGGAAGCGGGGAACTATGGCTACACCTTC,.,.,TRBV5-1,TRBJ1-2
CASSQDGVPTHEQFF,TGTGCCAGCAGTCAAGACGGCGTGCCTACCCATGAGCAGTTCTTC,.,few,TRBV3-1,TRBJ2-1
CASSPKRTSETQYF,TGTGCCAGCAGTCCAAAAAGGACTAGCGAGACGCAGTATTTT,TRBD2,once,TRBV7-3,TRBJ2-3
CASSGLSGGTGAQYF,TGCGCCAGCAGCGGACTTAGCGGGGGAACCGGTGCCCAGTATTTT,TRBD2,many,TRBV5-1,TRBJ2-3
CASRRTSGSDEQFF,TGTGCCAGCAGACGCACTAGCGGGAGTGATGAGCAGTTCTTC,TRBD2,few,TRBV7-8,TRBJ2-1
CASSYRDSLGEQYF,TGCGCCAGCAGCTACCGGGATTCATTGGGGGAGCAGTACTTC,.,few,TRBV5-1,TRBJ2-7
CASSLELRAAPGYNEQFF,TGTGCCAGCAGTTTAGAGTTAAGGGCCGCGCCTGGATACAATGAGCAGTTCTTC,.,.,TRBV12-3/TRBV12-4,TRBJ2-1
CASSPTGVGYTF,TGTGCCAGCAGTCCGACAGGGGTTGGCTACACCTTC,TRBD1,few,TRBV12-3/TRBV12-4,TRBJ1-2
CASRPGTVGYEQYF,TGTGCCAGCAGACCCGGGACAGTGGGGTACGAGCAGTACTTC,TRBD1,.,TRBV27,TRBJ2-7
CASVPRGVGGPREQFF,TGTGCCAGCGTACCCAGGGGGGTTGGGGGGCCCAGGGAGCAGTTCTTC,.,few,TRBV27,TRBJ2-1
CSVEGSSLTEAFF,TGCAGCGTTGAAGGGTCCTCACTCACTGAAGCTTTCTTT,.,.,TRBV29-1,TRBJ1-1
CATLASSYNEQFF,TGTGCCACCTTAGCCAGCTCCTACAATGAGCAGTTCTTC,.,.,TRBV15,TRBJ2-1
CASSVVHVSGRPYEQYF,TGTGCCAGCAGCGTGGTACATGTTAGCGGGAGGCCCTACGAGCAGTACTTC,TRBD2,.,TRBV12-3/TRBV12-4,TRBJ2-7
CASSGTSATDTQYF,TGCGCCAGCAGCGGGACATCAGCGACAGATACGCAGTATTTT,.,.,TRBV5-1,TRBJ2-3
CASSQGTNYGYTF,TGTGCCAGCAGCCAGGGGACGAACTATGGCTACACCTTC,.,.,TRBV14,TRBJ1-2
CASSLREKSYEQYF,TGTGCCAGCAGTTTGCGGGAGAAGTCCTACGAGCAGTACTTC,TRBD2,many,TRBV12-3/TRBV12-4,TRBJ2-7
CSAKGQIYEQYF,TGCAGTGCTAAGGGGCAGATCTACGAGCAGTACTTC,.,.,TRBV20-1,TRBJ2-7
CASRVQGMSPVGAFF,TGTGCCAGCAGGGTCCAGGGGATGTCGCCGGTGGGAGCTTTCTTT,.,few,TRBV2,TRBJ1-1